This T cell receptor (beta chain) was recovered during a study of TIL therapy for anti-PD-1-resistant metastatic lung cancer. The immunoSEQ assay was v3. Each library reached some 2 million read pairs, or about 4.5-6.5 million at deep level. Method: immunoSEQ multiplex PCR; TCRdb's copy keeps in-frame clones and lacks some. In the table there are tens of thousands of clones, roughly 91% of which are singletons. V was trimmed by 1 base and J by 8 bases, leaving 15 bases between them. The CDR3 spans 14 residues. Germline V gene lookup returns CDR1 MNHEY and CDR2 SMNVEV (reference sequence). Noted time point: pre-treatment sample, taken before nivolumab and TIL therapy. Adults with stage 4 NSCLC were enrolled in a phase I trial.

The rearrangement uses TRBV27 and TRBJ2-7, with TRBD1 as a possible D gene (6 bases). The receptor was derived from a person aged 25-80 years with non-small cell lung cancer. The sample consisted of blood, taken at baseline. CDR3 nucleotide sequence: TGTGCCAGCAGTTTATTAGGAGGACAGATTAAGCAGTACTTC. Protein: CASSLLGGQIKQYF.